A selection of T cell receptor beta chains follows, all from one sample in a study of persistence of HIV-infected CD4 T cells. TCRdb keeps only in-frame clones here, not all; method: immunoSEQ multiplex PCR. Among around 40,000 clones listed, approximately 90% were seen once. Antigen specificity for these receptors is unknown. The specimen was CD4+ T cells sorted from PBMCs after approximately 19-hour stimulation, collected from a patient who received antiretroviral therapy. These receptors all come from an adult woman with HIV who was CMV-seropositive. The CDR3 runs from the conserved cysteine through the conserved F or W. Each record gives: J gene, CDR3 length, D gene, clone size, V gene, CDR3 DNA, CDR3 protein. A D gene is named only where the DNA matches it firmly. Clone size appears in some rows only: once, few, many, or a class for an expanded clone.

>TRBJ1-1|14|NA|few|TRBV15
TGTGCCACCAGCAGAGATTCATTCGGTACTGAAGCTTTCTTT
CATSRDSFGTEAFF
>TRBJ2-2|16|NA|NA|TRBV5-1
TGCGCCAGCAGCTTGAGTCTGGGCGCGAACACCGGGGAGCTGTTTTTT
CASSLSLGANTGELFF
>TRBJ2-1|15|NA|NA|TRBV7-3
TGTGCCAGCAGCCGCGACAGGAGCTCCTACAATGAGCAGTTCTTC
CASSRDRSSYNEQFF
>TRBJ2-7|13|TRBD2|NA|TRBV6-5
TGTGCCACCCGGCGGGGGAGCTCCTACGAGCAGTACTTC
CATRRGSSYEQYF
>TRBJ2-1|13|NA|once|TRBV2
TGTGCCAGCAGTGTCTCGGTCTACAATGAGCAGTTCTTC
CASSVSVYNEQFF
>TRBJ2-3|14|TRBD1|NA|TRBV30
TGTGCCCGCGCTCGGACAGGGGAAACAGATACGCAGTATTTT
CARARTGETDTQYF
>TRBJ2-3|14|NA|NA|TRBV19
TGTGCCAGTAGTTGGTCCACAGGCACAGATACGCAGTATTTT
CASSWSTGTDTQYF
>TRBJ1-2|15|NA|NA|TRBV7-8
TGTGCCAGCAGCTTAGAGTACAGGTCTAACTATGGCTACACCTTC
CASSLEYRSNYGYTF
>TRBJ1-2|14|NA|NA|TRBV9
TGTGCCAGCAGCGTAGGGACGGTAGGCTATGGCTACACCTTC
CASSVGTVGYGYTF
>TRBJ1-1|15|NA|NA|TRBV30
TGTGCCTGGAGTTCCTGGGGGGGTGAGGACACTGAAGCTTTCTTT
CAWSSWGGEDTEAFF
>TRBJ1-3|13|NA|once|TRBV6-5
TGTGCCAGCAGTACGAGCTCTGGAAACACCATATATTTT
CASSTSSGNTIYF
>TRBJ2-1|12|NA|NA|TRBV5-1
TGCGCCAGCAGCTTCCCCGACAATGAGCAGTTCTTC
CASSFPDNEQFF
>TRBJ1-3|14|NA|few|TRBV5-4
TGTGCCAGCAGCTTGGGGACTCCTGGAAACACCATATATTTT
CASSLGTPGNTIYF
>TRBJ2-2|15|TRBD1|NA|TRBV5-1
TGCGCCAGCAGCTTGGGGGACAGGGCAAACGGGGAGCTGTTTTTT
CASSLGDRANGELFF
>TRBJ1-4|13|NA|NA|TRBV2
TGTGCCAGTGCACGCGCAACTAATGAAAAACTGTTTTTT
CASARATNEKLFF
>TRBJ1-2|13|NA|once|TRBV9
TGTGCCAGCAGCGTAGATCCTAACTATGGCTACACCTTC
CASSVDPNYGYTF
>TRBJ2-1|15|TRBD2|NA|TRBV9
TGTGCCAGCAGCGTAGTTGGTAGCGGGGTAAATGAGCAGTTCTTC
CASSVVGSGVNEQFF
>TRBJ2-7|14|NA|NA|TRBV6-1
TGTGCCAGCAGTGAAATGGAACAGACCTACGAGCAGTACTTC
CASSEMEQTYEQYF
>TRBJ2-5|16|TRBD1|NA|TRBV24-1
TGTGCCACCAGTGAGCCCGGGACAGCCCTCGTGGAGACCCAGTACTTC
CATSEPGTALVETQYF
>TRBJ2-5|13|TRBD1|NA|TRBV9
TGTGCCAGCAGCGTAAACAGGGGAGAGACCCAGTACTTC
CASSVNRGETQYF
>TRBJ2-1|17|NA|NA|TRBV5-1
TGCGCCAGCAGCGCCCGCGCGGCGGGGAGCTCCTACAATGAGCAGTTCTTC
CASSARAAGSSYNEQFF
>TRBJ1-2|19|TRBD1|once|TRBV4-1
TGCGCCAGCAGCCAACCAGTCCCGGACAGGATCGCTAAGGGCTATGGCTACACCTTC
CASSQPVPDRIAKGYGYTF
>TRBJ1-5|16|NA|NA|TRBV19
TGTGCCAGTAGTATCCAACACGGTTCGGTTGGCCAGCCCCAGCATTTT
CASSIQHGSVGQPQHF
>TRBJ1-5|13|NA|NA|TRBV10-3
TGTGCCATCAGTGAGAATAACAATCAGCCCCAGCATTTT
CAISENNNQPQHF
>TRBJ1-1|14|NA|NA|TRBV2
TGTGCCAGCAGTGTGGGTGTCTCGAGCGCTGAAGCTTTCTTT
CASSVGVSSAEAFF
>TRBJ2-1|15|NA|NA|TRBV5-1
TGCGCCAGCAGACAGGGGACTACGATTTTGGATGAGCAGTTCTTC
CASRQGTTILDEQFF
>TRBJ1-6|16|TRBD1|NA|TRBV5-4
TGTGCCAGCAGCTTGGGTGGACAGGGTCAGAATTCACCCCTCCACTTT
CASSLGGQGQNSPLHF
>TRBJ1-1|14|NA|NA|TRBV5-6
TGTGCCAGCAGCTTGCCGGGACTGAACACTGAAGATTTCTTT
CASSLPGLNTEDFF
>TRBJ2-3|14|NA|NA|TRBV3-1/TRBV3-2
TGTGCCAGCAGCCACAGGGGTAAGGGCGATACGCAGTATTTT
CASSHRGKGDTQYF
>TRBJ1-4|15|NA|NA|TRBV7-9
TGTGCCAGCAGCTTTCGGACCGATGACCCGGGAAAACTGTTTTTT
CASSFRTDDPGKLFF
>TRBJ1-5|13|NA|once|TRBV30
TGTGCCTGGAGTTGGCGGGAGAATCAGCCCCAGCATTTT
CAWSWRENQPQHF
>TRBJ1-3|15|NA|NA|TRBV9
TGTGCCAGCAGCGTAGCTGGCCAATCTGGAAACACCATATATTTT
CASSVAGQSGNTIYF
>TRBJ1-2|13|NA|NA|TRBV2
TGTGCCAGCAGTGAAGGACACTACTATGGCTACACCTTC
CASSEGHYYGYTF
>TRBJ1-1|14|TRBD1|NA|TRBV27
TGTGCCAGCAGTCAAGACAGGGAATGGACTGAAGCTTTCTTT
CASSQDREWTEAFF
>TRBJ1-1|13|NA|NA|TRBV30
TGTGCCTGGAGTCCGGGTACTAGGACTGAAGCTTTCTTT
CAWSPGTRTEAFF
>TRBJ1-5|15|NA|NA|TRBV5-6
TGTGCCAGCAGCTTCAACAGAATAAGGAATCAGCCCCAGCATTTT
CASSFNRIRNQPQHF
>TRBJ2-7|14|NA|NA|TRBV2
TGTGCCAGCAGTGTAGGGACACCTGTTTCCGAGCAGTACTTC
CASSVGTPVSEQYF
>TRBJ1-4|15|NA|few|TRBV27
TGTGCCAGCAGTCGGTCGGCAGTACTTAATGAAAAACTGTTTTTT
CASSRSAVLNEKLFF
>TRBJ1-2|15|NA|NA|TRBV6-4
TGTGCCAGCAGTGAGGGGGCAGGAGTGAACTATGGCTACACCTTC
CASSEGAGVNYGYTF
>TRBJ2-3|17|NA|NA|TRBV7-3
TGTGCCAGCAGCCCCCTGGACGCTCCACACTCCACAGATACGCAGTATTTT
CASSPLDAPHSTDTQYF
>TRBJ1-5|12|NA|few|TRBV24-1
TGTGCCACCAGTGATTTGAATCAGCCCCAGCATTTT
CATSDLNQPQHF
>TRBJ1-1|13|NA|NA|TRBV12-3/TRBV12-4
TGTGCCAGCGTCTGGAGCCAGAACACTGAAGCTTTCTTT
CASVWSQNTEAFF
>TRBJ2-1|14|NA|NA|TRBV2
TGTGCCAGCAGTGACAAAAGGTTTGGGAATGAGCAGTTCTTC
CASSDKRFGNEQFF
>TRBJ2-7|13|NA|few|TRBV20-1
TGCAGTGCTAGTGGGCAGGGGAGCTACGAGCAGTACTTC
CSASGQGSYEQYF
>TRBJ1-2|14|NA|NA|TRBV5-1
TGCGCCAGCAGCCGGGAGGGGGAGCCCTATGGCTACACCTTC
CASSREGEPYGYTF
>TRBJ1-4|16|NA|NA|TRBV25-1
TGTGCCAGCAGTCAGGGTCAAGGAACAACTAATGAAAAACTGTTTTTT
CASSQGQGTTNEKLFF
>TRBJ1-1|14|NA|NA|TRBV30
TGTGCCTGGAGTATGTGGGGGGAGTCCACTGAAGCTTTCTTT
CAWSMWGESTEAFF
>TRBJ2-5|13|TRBD1|NA|TRBV29-1
TGCAGCGCTGGGACAGGGGCCATAGAGACCCAGTACTTC
CSAGTGAIETQYF
>TRBJ2-3|15|NA|NA|TRBV5-8
TGTGCCAGCAGCCCCCGGCGGGGTCCGGGGGATACGCAGTATTTT
CASSPRRGPGDTQYF
>TRBJ1-4|15|TRBD1|NA|TRBV3-1/TRBV3-2
TGTGCCAGCAGCCAAGAGGGACAGCTTAATGAAAAACTGTTTTTT
CASSQEGQLNEKLFF
>TRBJ1-2|13|NA|NA|TRBV6-5
TGTGCCAGCAGTTACTTGGGAAACTCTGGCTACACCTTC
CASSYLGNSGYTF